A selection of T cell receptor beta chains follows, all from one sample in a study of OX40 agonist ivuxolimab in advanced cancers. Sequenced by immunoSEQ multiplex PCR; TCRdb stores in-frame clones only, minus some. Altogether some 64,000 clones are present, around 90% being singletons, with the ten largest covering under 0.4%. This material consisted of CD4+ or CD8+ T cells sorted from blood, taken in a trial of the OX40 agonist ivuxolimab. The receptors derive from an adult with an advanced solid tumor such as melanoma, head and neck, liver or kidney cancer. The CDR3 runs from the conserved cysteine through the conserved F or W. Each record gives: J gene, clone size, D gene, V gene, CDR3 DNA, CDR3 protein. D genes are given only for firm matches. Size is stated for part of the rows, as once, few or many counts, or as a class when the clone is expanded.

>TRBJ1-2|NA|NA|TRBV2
TGTGCCAGCAGTGCTGGTCAGACCATCCACGGCTACACCTTC
CASSAGQTIHGYTF
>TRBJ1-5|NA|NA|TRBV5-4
TGTGCCAGCAGCTTGGCTGGCATCAATCAGCCCCAGCATTTT
CASSLAGINQPQHF
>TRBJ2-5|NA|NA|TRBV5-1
TGCGCCAGCAGTCAGCAGGGCCATGAGACCCAGTACTTC
CASSQQGHETQYF
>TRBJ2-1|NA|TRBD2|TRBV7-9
TGTGCCAGCAGCGCTGGACTAGCGGGGGGAGACGAGCAGTTCTTC
CASSAGLAGGDEQFF
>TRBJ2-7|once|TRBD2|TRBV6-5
TGTGCCAGCAGTGACGGGGGGGGGTACGAGCAGTACTTC
CASSDGGGYEQYF
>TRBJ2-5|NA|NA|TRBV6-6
TGTGCCAGCAGTTCGTTTAGAGGAGAGACCCAGTACTTC
CASSSFRGETQYF
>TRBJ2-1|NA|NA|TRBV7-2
TGTGCCAGCAGCTTAGACTGGGGGGTCAATGAGCAGTTCTTC
CASSLDWGVNEQFF
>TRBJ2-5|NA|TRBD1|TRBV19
TGTGCCAGTAGTGCCAGACAGGGGGCCGGAGAGACCCAGTACTTC
CASSARQGAGETQYF
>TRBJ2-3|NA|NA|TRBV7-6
TGTGCCAGCAGTCAGGGGCGGCGAAACACAGATACGCAGTATTTT
CASSQGRRNTDTQYF
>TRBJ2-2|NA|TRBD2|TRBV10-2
TGCGCCAGCAGTGAGAGGGGACTAGGGAACACCGGGGAGCTGTTTTTT
CASSERGLGNTGELFF
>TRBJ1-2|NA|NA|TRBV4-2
TGTGCCAGCAGCGCCCGACAGGCCCCCTATGGCTACACCTTC
CASSARQAPYGYTF
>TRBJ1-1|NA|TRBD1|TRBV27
TGTGCCAGCAGTTTATCGCGGGGACAGGGCGGCACTGAAGCTTTCTTT
CASSLSRGQGGTEAFF
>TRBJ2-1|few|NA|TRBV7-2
TGTGCCAGCAGCCTACGGACGGTTTACAATGAGCAGTTCTTC
CASSLRTVYNEQFF
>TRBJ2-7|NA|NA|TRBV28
TGTGCCAGCAGTTCGGGACAAAGGTTTAAGAGCTCCTACGAGCAGTACTTC
CASSSGQRFKSSYEQYF
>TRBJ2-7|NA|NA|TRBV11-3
TGTGCCAGCAGCGAGGGTTATCCCTACGAGCAGTACTTC
CASSEGYPYEQYF